The 25 T cell receptor beta chains below all came from one sample that was sequenced in a study of blood T cell repertoires in COVID-19. The protocol was immunoSEQ multiplex PCR, while the TCRdb copy is restricted to in-frame clones and leaves out a portion. The sample has approximately 110,000 clones; about 85% are singletons. Sequenced sample: peripheral blood. The receptors were gathered from a man aged 35-49 years with acute or convalescent COVID-19.

The rearrangement links TRBV2 to TRBJ1-6; TRBD1 agrees at 7 bases. The V gene end was trimmed by 7 bases and the J gene end by 7 bases; junction bases not matched to a gene: 10. This CDR3 contains 15 residues. Germline V gene sequence: CDR1 SNHLY, CDR2 FYNNEI. CDR3 sequence reads: CASNRWDSENSPLHF. The CDR3 DNA is TGTGCCAGCAATCGATGGGACAGCGAAAATTCACCCCTCCACTTT.

This sequence joins TRBV2 and TRBJ2-3, with 8 bases identical to TRBD1. Germline CDR1 and CDR2: SNHLY and FYNNEI. There are 14 residues in the CDR3. V gave up 4 bases and J gave up 6 bases; unmatched junction bases: 6. CDR3 region: CASSATGGSDTQYF. In DNA form, the CDR3 reads TGTGCCAGCAGTGCTACAGGGGGGTCGGATACGCAGTATTTT.

J is TRBJ2-7 and V is TRBV18; the D gene is possibly TRBD2 (6 bases). The germline V gene has CDR1 KGHSH and CDR2 LQKENI. Trimming stripped 0 bases from V and 3 bases from J, with 12 bases between. The CDR3 runs 15 residues. CDR3 sequence: CASSPPSGLIYEQYF. The CDR3 DNA reads TGTGCCAGCTCACCACCGTCGGGACTTATCTACGAGCAGTACTTC.

The CDR3 here is CASSEDRTGKTGELFF. CDR3 bases: TGTGCCAGCAGTGAAGACAGGACAGGGAAAACCGGGGAGCTGTTTTTT. The chain joins TRBV6-1 to TRBJ2-2; 8 nucleotides agree with TRBD1. This CDR3 is 16 amino acids long. V lost 1 base to trimming and J lost 5 bases; unmatched junction nucleotides: 6. Germline V gene data show CDR1 as MNHNS and CDR2 as SASEGT.

This clone was recorded once. The chain recombines TRBV2 with TRBJ2-3; 13 bases match TRBD2. This CDR3 contains 17 residues. Looked up from germline, CDR1 is SNHLY and CDR2 is FYNNEI. V gave up 6 bases and J gave up 1 base; unmatched junction bases: 7. This chain's CDR3 is CASRKLAGGPGTDTQYF. The CDR3 bases are TGTGCCAGCAGAAAACTAGCGGGAGGGCCCGGCACAGATACGCAGTATTTT. The full variable domain, in which reference TRBV2 and TRBJ2-3 provide the parts outside the CDR3, is EPEVTQTPSHQVTQMGQEVILRCVPISNHLYFYWYRQILGQKVEFLVSFYNNEISEKSEIFDDQFSVERPDGSNFTLKIRSTKLEDSAMYFCASRKLAGGPGTDTQYFGPGTRLTVL.

This clone has only one observation. The CDR3 DNA follows: TGTGCCAGCAGCTTGGCCCCCCGAGGTGAGCAGTTCTTC. Translated, it gives CASSLAPRGEQFF. The V gene is TRBV5-6, the J gene TRBJ2-1, with D unresolved. The V gene's germline CDR1 is SGHDT and CDR2 YYEEEE. The length of the CDR3 is 13 residues. Deletions cut 0 bases from V and 9 bases from J, with 10 bases between.

This clone turned up a few times. CDR3 region: CASSYGVRHEKLFF. The CDR3 DNA reads TGTGCCAGCAGTTACGGGGTCCGACATGAAAAACTGTTTTTT. The V and J genes are TRBV27 and TRBJ1-4, with D unclear. The V end was cut by 4 bases, the J end by 6 bases, with 12 bases between. The CDR3 has 14 residues. Germline lookup yields CDR1 MNHEY and CDR2 SMNVEV (reference sequence).

CDR3 sequence reads: CASSGGTGVWSSYNEQFF. CDR3 nucleotide sequence: TGTGCCAGCAGCGGAGGGACAGGGGTTTGGAGCTCCTACAATGAGCAGTTCTTC. V usage is TRBV5-6 and J usage is TRBJ2-1, with 10 bases fitting TRBD1. V lost 4 bases, J lost 0 bases, and 10 bases stayed unmatched. Germline V gives CDR1 SGHDT, CDR2 YYEEEE. The CDR3 loop spans 18 amino acids.

This clone was detected once. The V call is TRBV7-8, the J call TRBJ2-1; TRBD2 matches 10 bases. Per germline, CDR1 SGHVS and CDR2 FQNEAQ. Trimming at V came to 0 bases and at J to 9 bases, leaving 8 bases not matched to a gene. The CDR3 extends over 16 amino acids. CDR3 sequence reads: CASSLAGPSGSREQFF. The CDR3, as DNA: TGTGCCAGCAGCTTAGCGGGGCCTAGCGGGAGCCGTGAGCAGTTCTTC.

This chain links TRBV6-2 or TRBV6-3 with TRBJ2-7; maybe TRBD2 (5 bases). Trimming left V 2 bases short and J 2 bases short, with 10 bases between. This CDR3 contains 14 residues. CDR1 is MNHEY and CDR2 is SVGEGT in the germline V gene. The CDR3 DNA reads TGTGCCAGCAGTTACCCCTCGGGGACCTACGAGCAGTACTTC. This gives the protein CASSYPSGTYEQYF.

This sequence joins TRBV6-5 and TRBJ2-5, with 11 bases matching TRBD1. This CDR3 contains 14 residues. V was clipped by 6 bases and J by 5 bases; unmatched bases: 5. Germline V gives CDR1 MNHEY, CDR2 SVGAGI. CDR3 in DNA: TGTGCCAGCAGAAGGGACAGGGGGGCGGAGACCCAGTACTTC. It yields the protein CASRRDRGAETQYF.

This chain links TRBV6-5 with TRBJ2-2, with 8 nucleotides matching TRBD2. V dropped 6 bases and J dropped 5; count of bases not matched to a gene: 8. Germline values: CDR1 MNHEY, CDR2 SVGAGI. The CDR3 has 15 residues. CDR3 sequence: CASRTGTRGTGELFF. CDR3 DNA sequence: TGTGCCAGCAGAACCGGGACTAGAGGGACCGGGGAGCTGTTTTTT.

The J gene is TRBJ2-1, the V gene TRBV7-3; 8 bases map to TRBD2. The CDR3 length is 14 residues. V lost 2 bases, J lost 8 bases, and 5 bases stayed unmatched. Germline CDR1 and CDR2: SGHTA and FQGTGA. The CDR3 sequence: CASSLGAGADEQFF. The CDR3 DNA reads as TGTGCCAGCAGCTTAGGAGCGGGAGCTGATGAGCAGTTCTTC.

The chain is built from TRBV3-1 (or the pseudogene TRBV3-2) and TRBJ1-2, with a possible D match to TRBD1 (6 bases). The CDR3 loop spans 17 amino acids. Germline V lookup: CDR1 LGHDT, CDR2 YNNKEL (reference sequence). The ends were cut back, 0 bases at V and 3 bases at J, with 17 bases in the middle. DNA for the CDR3: TGTGCCAGCAGCCAAGAGGGAGGGGGTTTTTGGGACTATGGCTACACCTTC. Protein product: CASSQEGGGFWDYGYTF.

The chain employs TRBV27 and TRBJ2-3; the match to TRBD2 covers 15 bases. V gave up 4 bases and J gave up 0 bases; unmatched junction bases: 11. From germline, CDR1 is MNHEY and CDR2 SMNVEV (reference sequence). CDR3 length equals 20 residues. Written as DNA, the CDR3 is TGTGCCAGCAGTTCGGGGCGGACTAGCGGGAGGGCCTTTAGCACAGATACGCAGTATTTT. Amino acids: CASSSGRTSGRAFSTDTQYF.

The chain employs TRBV7-3 and TRBJ2-3, with D uncertain. Germline CDR1 reads SGHTA; CDR2 reads FQGTGA. The CDR3 length is 14 residues. V gave up 2 bases and J gave up 2 bases, with 8 bases separating them. The CDR3 here is CASSLAAHTDTQYF. The CDR3 DNA follows: TGTGCCAGCAGCTTAGCGGCCCACACAGATACGCAGTATTTT.

The genes are TRBV28 and TRBJ1-4, with 8 bases aligning to TRBD1. Germline CDR1 and CDR2: MDHEN and SYDVKM. J gave up 7 bases and V 4 bases, and 11 bases lay outside the gene matches. The length of the CDR3 is 16 residues. DNA for the CDR3: TGTGCCAGCAGTTCCCCTGGGACAGGACAGAGTGAAAAACTGTTTTTT. Protein product: CASSSPGTGQSEKLFF.

This chain joins TRBV19 and TRBJ2-5; TRBD2 matches at 7 bases. The germline CDR1 and CDR2 sequences are LNHDA and SQIVND (reference sequence). V trimming: 5 bases; J trimming: 5 bases; junction bases outside the gene matches: 11. There are 15 residues in the CDR3. The CDR3 nucleotides read TGTGCCAGTAGTTACTCAGGACTAGATCGGGAGACCCAGTACTTC. This codes for CASSYSGLDRETQYF.

The chain couples TRBV11-2 to TRBJ2-7; D not resolved. The CDR3 covers 15 residues. V lost 1 base and J lost 0, with 10 bases in between. Germline-derived CDR1 and CDR2 are SGHAT and FQNNGV. DNA for the CDR3: TGTGCCAGCAGCTTAGTCGTTACGAGCTCCTACGAGCAGTACTTC. Its translation is CASSLVVTSSYEQYF. Combining the CDR3 with reference TRBV11-2 and TRBJ2-7 gives the whole variable domain EAGVAQSPRYKIIEKRQSVAFWCNPISGHATLYWYQQILGQGPKLLIQFQNNGVVDDSQLPKDRFSAERLKGVDSTLKIQPAKLEDSAVYLCASSLVVTSSYEQYFGPGTRLTVT.

J is TRBJ1-2 and V is TRBV6-5, with D possibly TRBD1 on 6 matching bases. Looked up from germline, CDR1 is MNHEY and CDR2 is SVGAGI. This CDR3 is built from 13 residues. V gave up 5 bases and J gave up 1 base, with 8 bases separating them. CDR3 region: CASSRQVNYGYTF. CDR3 in DNA: TGTGCCAGCAGTAGACAGGTTAACTATGGCTACACCTTC.

V usage is TRBV7-2 and J usage is TRBJ2-1; TRBD1 agrees at 9 bases. Trimming cost V 8 bases and J 9 bases; bases outside gene matches: 11. This CDR3 has 14 residues. Germline CDR1 and CDR2: SGHTA and FQGNSA. The CDR3 DNA follows: TGTGCCAGCTCTGCGGACAGGGGCAGGGTTGAGCAGTTCTTC. Protein sequence: CASSADRGRVEQFF.

The chain carries TRBV10-1 and TRBJ2-7, with 8 bases that match TRBD1. This CDR3 has 13 residues. Germline values: CDR1 WNHNN, CDR2 SYGVQD (reference sequence). The trim removed 4 bases at V and 8 bases at J, leaving 7 bases unmatched. The CDR3 DNA reads TGCGCCAGCAGTGTAGCAGGGGGCGTTAAGCAGTACTTC. It translates to CASSVAGGVKQYF.

V is TRBV5-5 and J is TRBJ2-6; D remains ambiguous. The CDR3 length is 16 residues. Deletions cut 0 bases from V and 0 bases from J, with 7 bases between. Germline V lookup: CDR1 SGHKS, CDR2 YYEKEE (reference sequence). CDR3 sequence (DNA): TGTGCCAGCAGCTTGGACGTTAGCTCTGGGGCCAACGTCCTGACTTTC. Amino acid sequence: CASSLDVSSGANVLTF.

This chain links TRBV11-1 with TRBJ2-5; 7 nucleotides agree with TRBD1. V lost 6 bases, J lost 1 base, and 5 bases stayed unmatched. The CDR3 loop spans 14 amino acids. Per the germline V gene, CDR1 is SGHAT and CDR2 is FQDESV (reference sequence). The CDR3 sequence is CASRETGRQETQYF. CDR3 nucleotides: TGTGCCAGCAGGGAGACAGGGCGCCAAGAGACCCAGTACTTC.

The chain has TRBV12-3 or TRBV12-4 and TRBJ1-1; 7 positions match TRBD1. V shed 5 bases, J shed 4 bases, and the junction held 4 bases outside the gene matches. The CDR3 is 13 residues long. CDR3 nucleotide sequence: TGTGCCAGCAGTCCCCGACAGGGCACTGAAGCTTTCTTT. This codes for CASSPRQGTEAFF.